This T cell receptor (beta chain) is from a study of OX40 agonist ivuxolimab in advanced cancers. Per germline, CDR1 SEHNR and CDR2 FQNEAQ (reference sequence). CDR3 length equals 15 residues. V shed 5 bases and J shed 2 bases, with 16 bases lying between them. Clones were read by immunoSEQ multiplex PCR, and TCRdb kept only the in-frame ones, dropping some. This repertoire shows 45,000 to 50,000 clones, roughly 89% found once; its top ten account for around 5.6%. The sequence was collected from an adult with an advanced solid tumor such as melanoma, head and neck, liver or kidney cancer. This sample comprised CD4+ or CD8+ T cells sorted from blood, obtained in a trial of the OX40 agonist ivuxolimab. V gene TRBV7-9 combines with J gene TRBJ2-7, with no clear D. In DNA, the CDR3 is TGTGCCAGCAGCCATTTAGGGCAGCCGACCTACGAGCAGTACTTC. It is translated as CASSHLGQPTYEQYF.